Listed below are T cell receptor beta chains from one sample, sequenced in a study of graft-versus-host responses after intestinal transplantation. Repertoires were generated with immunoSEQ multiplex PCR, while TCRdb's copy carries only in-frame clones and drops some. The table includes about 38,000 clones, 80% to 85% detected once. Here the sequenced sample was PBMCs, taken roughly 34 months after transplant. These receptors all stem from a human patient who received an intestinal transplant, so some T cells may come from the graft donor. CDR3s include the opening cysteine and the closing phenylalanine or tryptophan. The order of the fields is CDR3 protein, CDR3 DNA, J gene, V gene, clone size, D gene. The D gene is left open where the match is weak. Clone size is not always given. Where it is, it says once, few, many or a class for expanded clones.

cdr3_aa: CASSDRAGASHEQFF; cdr3_nt: TGTGCCAGCAGTGACCGAGCGGGGGCCTCACATGAGCAGTTCTTC; j_call: TRBJ2-1; v_call: TRBV6-4; clone_size: NA; d_call: TRBD2
cdr3_aa: CASSLETGAPTGELFF; cdr3_nt: TGTGCCAGCAGCTTGGAAACAGGGGCCCCCACCGGGGAGCTGTTTTTT; j_call: TRBJ2-2; v_call: TRBV5-6; clone_size: once; d_call: TRBD1
cdr3_aa: CASSFWGAHEQYF; cdr3_nt: TGTGCCAGCAGCTTTTGGGGGGCCCACGAGCAGTACTTC; j_call: TRBJ2-7; v_call: TRBV7-8; clone_size: NA; d_call: NA
cdr3_aa: CASSIGQNTGELFF; cdr3_nt: TGTGCCAGCAGTATAGGACAGAACACCGGGGAGCTGTTTTTT; j_call: TRBJ2-2; v_call: TRBV28; clone_size: NA; d_call: NA
cdr3_aa: CASSQQYEQYF; cdr3_nt: TGTGCCAGCAGTCAGCAATACGAGCAGTACTTC; j_call: TRBJ2-7; v_call: TRBV28; clone_size: NA; d_call: NA
cdr3_aa: CASRKGLAGGTNTGELFF; cdr3_nt: TGTGCCAGTAGGAAAGGACTAGCGGGGGGGACGAACACCGGGGAGCTGTTTTTT; j_call: TRBJ2-2; v_call: TRBV19; clone_size: NA; d_call: TRBD2
cdr3_aa: CASGTDSENTEAFF; cdr3_nt: TGTGCCAGCGGCACCGACAGTGAGAACACTGAAGCTTTCTTT; j_call: TRBJ1-1; v_call: TRBV28; clone_size: NA; d_call: NA
cdr3_aa: CASTNLGGTEAFF; cdr3_nt: TGTGCCAGCACCAACCTGGGGGGGACTGAAGCTTTCTTT; j_call: TRBJ1-1; v_call: TRBV5-4; clone_size: NA; d_call: NA
cdr3_aa: CASSPSRDTGYGYTF; cdr3_nt: TGTGCCAGCTCACCCTCGCGGGATACAGGCTATGGCTACACCTTC; j_call: TRBJ1-2; v_call: TRBV18; clone_size: NA; d_call: NA
cdr3_aa: CSVEGDSGYEQYF; cdr3_nt: TGCAGCGTTGAAGGAGACAGCGGGTACGAGCAGTACTTC; j_call: TRBJ2-7; v_call: TRBV29-1; clone_size: NA; d_call: NA
cdr3_aa: CASSLAVGNSGANVLTF; cdr3_nt: TGTGCCAGCAGCTTGGCCGTCGGGAACTCTGGGGCCAACGTCCTGACTTTC; j_call: TRBJ2-6; v_call: TRBV5-4; clone_size: NA; d_call: NA
cdr3_aa: CATQTEAATNEKLFF; cdr3_nt: TGTGCCACCCAGACAGAGGCCGCAACTAATGAAAAACTGTTTTTT; j_call: TRBJ1-4; v_call: TRBV15; clone_size: NA; d_call: NA
cdr3_aa: CASSSPGHNSYEQYF; cdr3_nt: TGTGCCAGCAGTTCTCCGGGACACAATTCCTACGAGCAGTACTTC; j_call: TRBJ2-7; v_call: TRBV6-6; clone_size: NA; d_call: NA
cdr3_aa: CASSFGTGLTDEQFF; cdr3_nt: TGCGCCAGCAGCTTCGGGACAGGACTTACTGATGAGCAGTTCTTC; j_call: TRBJ2-1; v_call: TRBV5-1; clone_size: NA; d_call: TRBD1
cdr3_aa: CASSYNRVPPTDTQYF; cdr3_nt: TGTGCCAGCAGCTACAACCGGGTCCCCCCCACAGATACGCAGTATTTT; j_call: TRBJ2-3; v_call: TRBV27; clone_size: NA; d_call: NA
cdr3_aa: CASSKIRGAHPADSPGRSNEQFF; cdr3_nt: TGTGCCAGCAGCAAAATTCGGGGGGCCCACCCCGCCGACTCCCCGGGGAGGAGCAATGAGCAGTTCTTC; j_call: TRBJ2-1; v_call: TRBV21-1; clone_size: NA; d_call: NA